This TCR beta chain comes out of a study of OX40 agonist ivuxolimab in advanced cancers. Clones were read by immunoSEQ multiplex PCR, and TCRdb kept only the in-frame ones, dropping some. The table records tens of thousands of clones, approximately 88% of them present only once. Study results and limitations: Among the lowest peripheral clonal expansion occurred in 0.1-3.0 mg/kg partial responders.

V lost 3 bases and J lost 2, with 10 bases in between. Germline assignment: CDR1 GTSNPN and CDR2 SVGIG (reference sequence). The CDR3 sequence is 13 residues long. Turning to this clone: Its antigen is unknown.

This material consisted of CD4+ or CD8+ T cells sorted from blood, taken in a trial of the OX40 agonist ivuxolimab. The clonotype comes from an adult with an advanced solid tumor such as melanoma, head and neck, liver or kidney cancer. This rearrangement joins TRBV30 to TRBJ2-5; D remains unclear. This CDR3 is CAWRSDRQETQYF. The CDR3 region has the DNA TGTGCCTGGAGGAGTGATAGACAAGAGACCCAGTACTTC.